Detailed here is one T cell receptor beta chain. Its matching antigen is unknown. Vbeta (60) and Jbeta (13) primers were used in the PCR. As originally analysed: Tens of millions of unique TCR beta chains, roughly 10 million shared, were counted in a later analysis. TCRdb's copy holds only in-frame clones and misses some; the assay was immunoSEQ multiplex PCR. The V and J calls and clone size were taken over from that table, and D and trimming were inferred from the DNA. The sample contains some 150,000 clones, 79% of which appear only once. This entry is derived from a study of cytomegalovirus exposure and HLA in healthy donors. Study context: There were 117 million unique TCR beta sequences, drawn from around 180 million T cells, in an earlier analysis.

Broader study findings: Relative to the roughly 640-donor mean, N-insertions were reportedly fewer in an Asian-associated ancestry cluster in a later analysis. Most TCRs appeared rarely, but some public TCRs recurred in many donors.

The CDR3 consists of 13 residues. The V gene end was trimmed by 5 bases and the J gene end by 2 bases; junction bases not matched to a gene: 0. Germline CDR1 reads SEHNR; CDR2 reads FQNEAQ (reference sequence). Source material: PBMCs. The origin of this receptor is a woman in her 40s in good health and CMV-seropositive. This chain joins TRBV7-9 and TRBJ1-2; 9 positions match TRBD1. CDR3: CASSGTGNYGYTF. The DNA for the CDR3 is TGTGCCAGCAGCGGGACAGGGAACTATGGCTACACCTTC.